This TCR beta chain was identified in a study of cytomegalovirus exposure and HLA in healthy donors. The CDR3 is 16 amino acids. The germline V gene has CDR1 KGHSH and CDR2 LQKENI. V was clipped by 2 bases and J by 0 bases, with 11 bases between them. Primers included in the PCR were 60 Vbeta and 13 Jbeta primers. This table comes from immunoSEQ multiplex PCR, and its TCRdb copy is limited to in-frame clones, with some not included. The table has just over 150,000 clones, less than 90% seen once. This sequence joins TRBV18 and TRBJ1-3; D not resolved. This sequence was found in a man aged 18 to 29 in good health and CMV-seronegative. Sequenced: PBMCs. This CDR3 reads CASSPVSTSSGNTIYF. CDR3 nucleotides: TGTGCCAGCTCACCAGTCAGTACTAGCTCTGGAAACACCATATATTTT.